These T cell receptor beta chains were read from a single sample in a study of cytotoxic CD8 clonotypes in ibrutinib-treated CLL. The method was immunoSEQ multiplex PCR; TCRdb's version includes in-frame clones alone and lacks a portion of them. The repertoire includes 150,000 to 200,000 clones, about four fifths of them detected once, and about 4.9% sits in the top ten. The sample consisted of PBMCs, taken after 24 months of ibrutinib treatment. Receptors were obtained from a human donor with chronic lymphocytic leukemia. CDR3s include the opening cysteine and the closing phenylalanine or tryptophan.

V: TRBV2
J: TRBJ2-4
CDR3: CASSNTLGRGNIQYF

V: TRBV30
J: TRBJ1-2
CDR3: CAWSPMKGTGGPRGYTF

V: TRBV7-8
J: TRBJ2-7
CDR3: CASSSVGGWAYEQYF

V: TRBV15
J: TRBJ1-2
CDR3: CATSRSRGDRELGGYTF

V: TRBV29-1
J: TRBJ2-7
CDR3: CSVYRAPYEQYF

V: TRBV5-8
J: TRBJ1-2
CDR3: CASSLKTGPNYGYTF

V: TRBV7-9
J: TRBJ1-1
CDR3: CASSRTSGTGGTEAFF

V: TRBV7-9
J: .
CDR3: CASSILSGSYEQYF

V: TRBV28
J: TRBJ1-1
CDR3: CASKPSTGGRTEAFF

V: TRBV6-6
J: TRBJ1-5
CDR3: CASRLDQGQPQHF

V: TRBV7-8
J: TRBJ1-2
CDR3: CASSLVGHSTGSSPQVYGYTF

V: TRBV4-2
J: TRBJ1-5
CDR3: CASSQKTGTNQPQHF

V: TRBV18
J: TRBJ2-7
CDR3: CASSPPPPTEQYF

V: TRBV19
J: TRBJ1-5
CDR3: CASSIGSAFGPPQHF

V: TRBV7-3
J: TRBJ1-5
CDR3: CASSHTRDQPQHF

V: TRBV4-2
J: TRBJ1-1
CDR3: CASIPGQGPNTEAFF

V: TRBV27
J: TRBJ1-1
CDR3: CASSLGRTTSRAFF

V: TRBV11-2
J: TRBJ2-3
CDR3: CASKTSGATDTQYF

V: TRBV5-4
J: TRBJ2-7
CDR3: CASSLEGNGEQYF

V: TRBV5-6
J: TRBJ2-7
CDR3: CASSLGGTYEQYF

V: TRBV6-5
J: TRBJ2-2
CDR3: CASSITGSDTGELFF

V: TRBV6-1
J: TRBJ1-1
CDR3: CASSGLNTEAFF

V: TRBV4-1
J: TRBJ1-1
CDR3: CASSQAGFRPKGDTEAFF

V: TRBV27
J: TRBJ1-6
CDR3: CASSFEGLPYNSPLHF

V: TRBV25-1
J: TRBJ1-6
CDR3: CASRDGQFSPLHF

V: TRBV29-1
J: TRBJ1-1
CDR3: CSVVIQRPEAFF

V: TRBV18
J: TRBJ1-2
CDR3: CASSPRVGARTDGYTF

V: TRBV20-1
J: TRBJ1-2
CDR3: CSASGISYTF

V: TRBV7-9
J: TRBJ2-2
CDR3: CASSPPGTSENTGELFF

V: TRBV10-3
J: TRBJ1-5
CDR3: CAISEGLATRYDQPQHF

V: TRBV28
J: TRBJ1-1
CDR3: CASRYSVGQGPNTEAFF

V: TRBV5-1
J: TRBJ2-1
CDR3: CASSGGQGINEQFF

V: TRBV4-2
J: TRBJ1-6
CDR3: CASREEGGGSPLHF

V: TRBV7-2
J: TRBJ2-1
CDR3: CASRPAGANNEQFF

V: TRBV6-6
J: TRBJ1-1
CDR3: CASLLFPFSLNTEAFF

V: TRBV5-1
J: TRBJ2-2
CDR3: CASNLHGRELFF

V: TRBV7-9
J: TRBJ1-1
CDR3: CASSSTGMWGTANTEAFF

V: TRBV4-1
J: TRBJ2-4
CDR3: CASSQEKPGLAGGLWSIQYF

V: TRBV18
J: TRBJ2-7
CDR3: CASSRTGTGSSYEQYF

V: TRBV28
J: TRBJ2-2
CDR3: CASKVGGRTGELFF

V: TRBV23-1
J: TRBJ1-1
CDR3: CASSQSRDRGGVEAFF

V: TRBV19
J: TRBJ1-2
CDR3: CASSIPQGRGYGYTF

V: TRBV5-5
J: TRBJ2-6
CDR3: CASSLEGTPGANVLTF

V: TRBV21-1
J: TRBJ1-4
CDR3: CASSKEAGSNEKLFF

V: TRBV19
J: TRBJ1-5
CDR3: CASTSLGDGNQPQHF

V: TRBV19
J: TRBJ1-4
CDR3: CAARGRDNEKLFF

V: TRBV19
J: TRBJ1-5
CDR3: CASTPGGDQPQHF

V: TRBV30
J: TRBJ1-4
CDR3: CAWSGTDRAYEKLFF

V: TRBV19
J: TRBJ1-5
CDR3: CASKTGPYSNQPQHF

V: TRBV18
J: TRBJ2-2
CDR3: CASSPLAGNTGELFF

V: TRBV28
J: TRBJ1-1
CDR3: CASSFGRNTEAFF